The entry below describes one T cell receptor beta chain. The antigen it recognizes is unknown. No much larger clone exists at a distance of one base, and base qualities are not known. The time point label of this sample denotes: baseline before first vaccination. Vaccinee samples were obtained from the UK trials COV001 and COV002, which included a single-blind randomized controlled phase 2/3 trial of AZD1222 (ChAdOx1 nCoV-19) in healthy adults. For TCRbeta chain sequencing, PBMC samples from trial participants were taken at day 0 and at day 28 after the second dose. This entry comes from a study of T cell responses to AZD1222 COVID-19 vaccine (dated by TCRdb to the early 2020s). With regard to the full study: AZD1222 recipients given second doses at about 4 weeks or at about 12 weeks were pooled, since spike-specific TCR depth and breadth were not found to differ between the two schedules. A total of 230 to 250 trial participants underwent TCR sequencing, of whom some 210 received two doses of AZD1222 and some 25 received two doses of the MenACWY control vaccine. Trial participants were enrolled by age into subgroups of 18-55, 56-69 and 70-plus years, and approximately 150, 30 and 60 TCR-sequenced participants, respectively, were included in these subgroups. The investigation overall reported the following: Epitopes outside the regions mutated in the B.1.351 and B.1.1.7 variants were reportedly recognized by nearly half of the unique spike-specific TCRs. The 56-69-year group was small, and its depth increase did not reach significance, likely because of low power. After two AZD1222 doses, both the breadth and the depth of spike-specific TCRs were significantly higher than at day 0 and than in MenACWY recipients. Only a handful of AZD1222 recipients were SARS-CoV-2 seropositive at baseline, limiting conclusions about previously exposed vaccinees. Because no samples from the day 14 peak response were available, repertoires could be characterized only after the peak T cell response. The whole spike protein was spanned by vaccine-associated CD4 TCRs, and dominant responses were seen in regions 160-218 and 743-854. Participants were mostly white British and included more females than males, and it was suggested by the authors that clonal diversity may have been underestimated.

The germline V gene (reference sequence) provides CDR1 WNHNN and CDR2 SYGVQD. Compared with germline, V lacks 3 bases and J lacks 8 bases; bases without a gene match: 3. The CDR3 spans 14 residues, from the cysteine through the phenylalanine. Kept here is only the CDR3 DNA, which spans 42 bases and is read in frame from base 1. The CDR3 regions of human TCRbeta chains were analyzed by immunosequencing. The paper's data handling went like this. TCRs in the repertoires were matched against a reference library of SARS-CoV-2-specific TCRs that had been generated with the MIRA antigen-specificity platform. Breadth was defined as the fraction of unique TCRs that were SARS-CoV-2-associated, and depth was defined as the fraction of total T cells that were SARS-CoV-2-associated. Using the MIRA data, each spike-specific TCR was mapped to the spike region that the TCR reacts to and placed in a CD4 or CD8 class. Log10-transformed breadth and depth values were compared by one-way ANOVA with Sidak's multiple comparisons tests. Entries here come from immuneACCESS through TCRdb and include only in-frame sequences with V and J called. Some clones fail to appear in such tables; in the studies checked, an unresolved V gene covers under half of the shortfall, and the cause of the remainder is unknown. D and trimming were read from the DNA, whereas the V and J calls and clone size are those reported in that table. Here the sample has 100,000 to 150,000 clones; 80% to 90% occur a single time. The ten largest clones capture under 25% of the sample.

Recombination linked TRBV10-1 to TRBJ2-4, with 11 bases in between that match TRBD2. Sample: peripheral blood, taken on day 0 of AZD1222 vaccination. The source is an adult in good health. CDR3 sequence: CASSDSGGGDIQYF. The DNA sequence reads TGCGCCAGCAGTGATAGCGGGGGGGGTGACATTCAGTACTTC.